Below are 13 T cell receptor beta chains sequenced from a single sample in a study of T cell responses to AZD1222 COVID-19 vaccine. The data were produced by immunoSEQ multiplex PCR, yet TCRdb's version contains in-frame clones alone and is incomplete. The profile shows tens of thousands of clones, 85% of them singletons. The sample in question was peripheral blood, obtained on day 0 of AZD1222 vaccination. Receptors were obtained from an adult in good health.

The chain is built from TRBV18 and TRBJ1-1, with D unclear. The CDR3 has 12 amino acids. CDR1 and CDR2 (germline): KGHSH, LQKENI. Trimming left V 6 bases short and J 0 bases short, with 5 bases between. The CDR3 DNA is TGTGCCAGCTCCAGCATGAACACTGAAGCTTTCTTT. Translation: CASSSMNTEAFF.

V and J are TRBV5-6 and TRBJ1-5, with D uncertain. The CDR3 runs to 14 residues. Trimming removed 0 bases from V and 3 bases from J, with 7 bases in between. Per the germline V gene, CDR1 is SGHDT and CDR2 is YYEEEE. CDR3 region: CASSLVIPNQPQHF. The CDR3 region has the DNA TGTGCCAGCAGCTTGGTGATCCCCAATCAGCCCCAGCATTTT.

This sequence joins TRBV6-5 and TRBJ1-3; D may be TRBD1 (5 bases). V was pared by 5 bases and J by 0 bases, with 8 bases between. This CDR3 has 14 amino acids. Germline V CDR1 and CDR2: MNHEY, SVGAGI. CDR3 bases: TGTGCCAGCAGTCCCACAGGCTCTGGAAACACCATATATTTT. Amino acid sequence: CASSPTGSGNTIYF.

The chain carries TRBV4-3 and TRBJ1-1, with 7 nucleotides matching TRBD1. The V and J ends lost 0 bases and 6 bases, in that order; junction bases with no gene match: 7. Germline CDR1 LGHNA, CDR2 YSLEER. The CDR3 totals 15 residues. CDR3 sequence: CASSQEGRGGAEAFF. In nucleotides, the CDR3 is TGCGCCAGCAGCCAAGAGGGCAGGGGGGGAGCTGAAGCTTTCTTT.

V is TRBV7-3 and J is TRBJ1-6; no clear D. Trimming took 5 bases from V and 9 from J, leaving 11 bases between them. The germline V gene encodes CDR1 SGHTA and CDR2 FQGTGA. This CDR3 region has 13 residues. CDR3 sequence: CASSRGSGSPLHF. As DNA, the CDR3 is TGTGCCAGCAGCCGGGGTTCTGGTTCACCCCTCCACTTT. The whole variable domain, filled in from reference TRBV7-3 and TRBJ1-6, reads GAGVSQTPSNKVTEKGKYVELRCDPISGHTALYWYRQSLGQGPEFLIYFQGTGAADDSGLPNDRFFAVRPEGSVSTLKIQRTERGDSAVYLCASSRGSGSPLHFGNGTRLTVT.

V and J are TRBV10-3 and TRBJ2-5; D not resolved. The CDR3 is 12 residues long. CDR1 and CDR2 from the germline V gene are ENHRY and SYGVKD. Between the trimmed V and J ends, which lost 0 bases and 4 bases, there was a span of 3 bases. CDR3: CAISESVETQYF. The CDR3 DNA sequence: TGTGCCATCAGTGAGTCGGTAGAGACCCAGTACTTC.

The chain carries TRBV12-5 and TRBJ1-3, with D unresolved. The germline V gene encodes CDR1 LGHNT and CDR2 FRNRAP. Trimming left V 0 bases short and J 0 bases short, with 9 bases between. The CDR3 sequence is 16 residues long. CDR3: CASGLVRVNSGNTIYF. The DNA of the CDR3 is TGTGCTAGTGGTTTGGTACGGGTGAACTCTGGAAACACCATATATTTT.

The CDR3 nucleotides read TGTGCCACCCGGAGTGAATCTGGCGAGCAGTACTTC. Its translation: CATRSESGEQYF. The chain employs TRBV24-1 and TRBJ2-7; D not resolved. V lost 9 bases to trimming and J lost 6 bases, with 14 bases between them. This CDR3 comprises 12 residues. Germline V gives CDR1 KGHDR, CDR2 SFDVKD.

The J gene is TRBJ1-1, the V gene TRBV11-2, with 8 positions matching TRBD1. The V gene end was trimmed by 6 bases and the J gene end by 1 base; junction bases not matched to a gene: 4. Germline CDR1 SGHAT, CDR2 FQNNGV. The CDR3 extends over 14 amino acids. The CDR3 DNA reads TGTGCCAGCAGTAAAGGACAGGGGAACACTGAAGCTTTCTTT. Its protein is CASSKGQGNTEAFF.

The CDR3 DNA reads as TGCGCCAGCAGTACGGAACCGGGCCTTCTCAGTTCACCCCTCCACTTT. It specifies CASSTEPGLLSSPLHF. The chain recombines TRBV5-1 with TRBJ1-6; D not certain. Germline assignment: CDR1 SGHRS and CDR2 YFSETQ. This CDR3 is 16 amino acids long. Between the trimmed V and J ends, which lost 5 bases and 9 bases, there was a span of 21 bases.

The genes are TRBV24-1 and TRBJ2-7; D not resolved. The ends were cut back, 4 bases at V and 2 bases at J, with 8 bases in the middle. The CDR3 is 13 amino acids. Germline V CDR1 and CDR2: KGHDR, SFDVKD. The CDR3 DNA is TGTGCCACCAGTGACCCTTTGACCTACGAGCAGTACTTC. Translated, it gives CATSDPLTYEQYF.

This rearrangement joins TRBV4-3 to TRBJ2-5, with TRBD2 matching 10 bases. Germline V lookup: CDR1 LGHNA, CDR2 YSLEER. This CDR3 is built from 16 residues. J gave up 1 base and V 3 bases, and 5 bases lay outside the gene matches. This CDR3 is CASSQGSGGAQETQYF. CDR3 sequence (DNA): TGCGCCAGCAGCCAGGGGAGCGGGGGGGCCCAAGAGACCCAGTACTTC.

The chain is built from TRBV7-6 and TRBJ2-1; 10 nucleotides align to TRBD1. The CDR3 runs to 15 residues. The V gene's germline CDR1 is SGHVS and CDR2 FNYEAQ. J gave up 5 bases and V 5 bases, and 6 bases lay outside the gene matches. The CDR3 region is CASSPGQGVNNEQFF. The DNA of the CDR3 is TGTGCCAGCAGCCCAGGACAGGGGGTAAACAATGAGCAGTTCTTC.